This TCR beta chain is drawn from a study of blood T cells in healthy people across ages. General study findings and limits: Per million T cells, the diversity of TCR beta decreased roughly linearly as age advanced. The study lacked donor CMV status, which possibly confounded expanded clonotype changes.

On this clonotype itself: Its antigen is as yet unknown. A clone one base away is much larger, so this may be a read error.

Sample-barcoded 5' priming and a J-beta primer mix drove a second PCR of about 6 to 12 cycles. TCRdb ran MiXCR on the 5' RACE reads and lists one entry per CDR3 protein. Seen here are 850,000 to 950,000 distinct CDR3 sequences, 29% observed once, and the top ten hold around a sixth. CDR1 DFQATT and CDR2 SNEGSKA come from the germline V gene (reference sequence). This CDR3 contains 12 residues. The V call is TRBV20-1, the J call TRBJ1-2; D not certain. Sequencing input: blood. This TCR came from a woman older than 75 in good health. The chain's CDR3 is CSARDSGYGYIF. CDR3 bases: TGCAGTGCTAGAGATAGTGGTTATGGCTACATCTTC.